This T cell receptor (beta chain) is from a study of memory CD4+ T cells and cytomegalovirus serostatus. The sort gate was single viable CD3+CD4+CD8-CD45RO+ cells for memory CD4+ T cells. Some clones are missing from TCRdb's copy, which holds only in-frame ones; the method was immunoSEQ multiplex PCR. The table shows some 80,000 clones, with more than 70% occurring only once. This clone was observed a few times. What it binds is not known. Notes on the study in general: Of under 200 reported CMV TCRbeta sequences, 60 to 85 were found in memory CD4+ repertoires.

The CDR3 sequence is 13 residues long. Germline assignment: CDR1 LNHDA and CDR2 SQIVND (reference sequence). The germline V and J ends were trimmed by 5 bases and 1 base, with 8 bases remaining between them. The sample consisted of memory CD4+ T cells from blood. The TCR was taken from an adult in good health and CMV-seronegative. The genes are TRBV19 and TRBJ1-1; D not certain. CDR3: CASSAVQNTEAFF. Here the CDR3 DNA reads TGTGCCAGTAGTGCAGTCCAGAACACTGAAGCTTTCTTT. Supplemented by reference TRBV19 and TRBJ1-1, the full variable domain reads DGGITQSPKYLFRKEGQNVTLSCEQNLNHDAMYWYRQDPGQGLRLIYYSQIVNDFQKGDIAEGYSVSREKKESFPLTVTSAQKNPTAFYLCASSAVQNTEAFFGQGTRLTVV.